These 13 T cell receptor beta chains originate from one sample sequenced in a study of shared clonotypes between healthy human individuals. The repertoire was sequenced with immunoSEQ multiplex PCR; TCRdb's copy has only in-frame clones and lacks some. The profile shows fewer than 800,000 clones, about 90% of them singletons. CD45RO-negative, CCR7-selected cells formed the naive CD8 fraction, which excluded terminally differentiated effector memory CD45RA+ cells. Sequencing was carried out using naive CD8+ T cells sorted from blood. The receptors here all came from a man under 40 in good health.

The CDR3 sequence: CASSGNGPYEQYF. CDR3 in DNA: TGCGCCAGCAGCGGAAACGGACCCTACGAGCAGTACTTC. This chain joins TRBV5-1 and TRBJ2-7, with D unclear. Trimming shortened V by 4 bases and J by 2 bases, and 10 bases separated the two germline ends. This CDR3 region has 13 residues. Per germline, CDR1 SGHRS and CDR2 YFSETQ.

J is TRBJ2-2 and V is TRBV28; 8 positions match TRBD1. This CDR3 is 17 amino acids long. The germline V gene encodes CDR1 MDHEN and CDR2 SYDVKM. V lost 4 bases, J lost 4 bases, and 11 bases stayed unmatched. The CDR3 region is CASSSAYQGAATGELFF. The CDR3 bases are TGTGCCAGCAGTTCCGCATATCAGGGGGCCGCCACCGGGGAGCTGTTTTTT.

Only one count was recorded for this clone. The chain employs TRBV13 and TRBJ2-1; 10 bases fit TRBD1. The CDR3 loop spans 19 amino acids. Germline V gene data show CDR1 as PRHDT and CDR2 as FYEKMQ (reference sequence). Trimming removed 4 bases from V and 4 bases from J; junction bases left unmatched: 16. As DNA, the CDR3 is TGTGCCAGCAGCTCCCTTAGTGTCACAGGGACAGGGGTTTACAATGAGCAGTTCTTC. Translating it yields CASSSLSVTGTGVYNEQFF.

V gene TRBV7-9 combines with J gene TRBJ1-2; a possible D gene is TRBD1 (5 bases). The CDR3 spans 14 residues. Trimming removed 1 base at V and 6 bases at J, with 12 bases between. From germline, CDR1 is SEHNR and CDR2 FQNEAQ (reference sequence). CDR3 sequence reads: CASSLGGVRDGYTF. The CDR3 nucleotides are TGTGCCAGCAGCTTAGGGGGCGTGAGGGATGGCTACACCTTC. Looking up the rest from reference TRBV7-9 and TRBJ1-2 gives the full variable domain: DTGVSQNPRHKITKRGQNVTFRCDPISEHNRLYWYRQTLGQGPEFLTYFQNEAQLEKSRLLSDRFSAERPKGSFSTLEIQRTEQGDSAMYLCASSLGGVRDGYTFGSGTRLTVV.

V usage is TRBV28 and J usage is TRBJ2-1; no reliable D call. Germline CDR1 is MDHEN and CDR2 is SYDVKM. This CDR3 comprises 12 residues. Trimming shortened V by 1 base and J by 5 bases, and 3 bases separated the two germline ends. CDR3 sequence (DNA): TGTGCCAGCAGTTTATCAGACAATGAGCAGTTCTTC. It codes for CASSLSDNEQFF. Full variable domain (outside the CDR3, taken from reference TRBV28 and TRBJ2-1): DVKVTQSSRYLVKRTGEKVFLECVQDMDHENMFWYRQDPGLGLRLIYFSYDVKMKEKGDIPEGYSVSREKKERFSLILESASTNQTSMYLCASSLSDNEQFFGPGTRLTVL.

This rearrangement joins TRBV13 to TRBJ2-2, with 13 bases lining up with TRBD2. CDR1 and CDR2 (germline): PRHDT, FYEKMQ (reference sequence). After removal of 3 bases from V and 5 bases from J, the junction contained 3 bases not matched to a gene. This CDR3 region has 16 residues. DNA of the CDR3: TGTGCCAGCAGCTTCGGACTAGCGGGAGAGACCGGGGAGCTGTTTTTT. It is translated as CASSFGLAGETGELFF.

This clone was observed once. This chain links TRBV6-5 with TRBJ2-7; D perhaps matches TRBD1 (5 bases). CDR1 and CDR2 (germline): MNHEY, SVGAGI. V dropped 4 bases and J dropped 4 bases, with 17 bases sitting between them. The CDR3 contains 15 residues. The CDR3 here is CASSLGVFPSYEQYF. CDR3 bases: TGTGCCAGCAGTTTAGGGGTATTTCCCTCTTACGAGCAGTACTTC.

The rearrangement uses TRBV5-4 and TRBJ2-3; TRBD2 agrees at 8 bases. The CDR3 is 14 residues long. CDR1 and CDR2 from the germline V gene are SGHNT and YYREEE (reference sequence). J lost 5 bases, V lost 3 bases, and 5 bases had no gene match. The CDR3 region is CASSWGTSVDTQYF. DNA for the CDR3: TGTGCCAGCAGCTGGGGGACTAGTGTAGATACGCAGTATTTT.

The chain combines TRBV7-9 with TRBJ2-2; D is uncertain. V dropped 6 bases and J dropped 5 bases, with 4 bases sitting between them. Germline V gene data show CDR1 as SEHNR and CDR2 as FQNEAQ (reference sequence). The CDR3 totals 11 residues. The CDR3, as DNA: TGTGCCAGCAGGGGAACCGGGGAGCTGTTTTTT. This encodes CASRGTGELFF.

Written as DNA, the CDR3 is TGTGCCACCAGCAATAGCGGGAGGAAAGACATTCAGTACTTC. Residues: CATSNSGRKDIQYF. The rearrangement links TRBV15 to TRBJ2-4; 10 nucleotides agree with TRBD2. Germline CDR1 is LNHNV and CDR2 is YYDKDF (reference sequence). V lost 4 bases and J lost 8; bases outside the gene matches: 5. This CDR3 comprises 14 residues. Supplemented by reference TRBV15 and TRBJ2-4, the full variable domain reads DAMVIQNPRYQVTQFGKPVTLSCSQTLNHNVMYWYQQKSSQAPKLLFHYYDKDFNNEADTPDNFQSRRPNTSFCFLDIRSPGLGDTAMYLCATSNSGRKDIQYFGAGTRLSVL.

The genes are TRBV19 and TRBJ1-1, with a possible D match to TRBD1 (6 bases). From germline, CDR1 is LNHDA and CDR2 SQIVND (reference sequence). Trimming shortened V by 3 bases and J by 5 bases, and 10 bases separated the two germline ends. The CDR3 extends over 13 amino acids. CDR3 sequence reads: CASSIGGWTEAFF. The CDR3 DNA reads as TGTGCCAGTAGTATCGGGGGCTGGACTGAAGCTTTCTTT.

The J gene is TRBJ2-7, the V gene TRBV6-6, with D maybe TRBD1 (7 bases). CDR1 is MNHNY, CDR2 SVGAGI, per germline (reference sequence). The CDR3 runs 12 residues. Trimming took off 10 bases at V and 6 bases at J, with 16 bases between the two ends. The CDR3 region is CATTTGTFEQYF. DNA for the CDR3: TGTGCCACCACGACAGGGACTTTCGAGCAGTACTTC.

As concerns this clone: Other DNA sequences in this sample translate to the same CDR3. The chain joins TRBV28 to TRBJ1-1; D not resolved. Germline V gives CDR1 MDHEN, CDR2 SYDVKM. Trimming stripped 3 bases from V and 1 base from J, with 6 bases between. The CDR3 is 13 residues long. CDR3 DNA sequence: TGTGCCAGCAGTTTCCGGAGGAACACTGAAGCTTTCTTT. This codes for CASSFRRNTEAFF.